Given below is one T cell receptor (beta chain) in context. These data originate in a study of blood T cell repertoires in COVID-19. V was cut by 3 bases and J by 13 bases, with 15 bases left in between. The V gene's germline CDR1 is MDHEN and CDR2 SYDVKM. The length of the CDR3 is 12 residues. TCRdb keeps only in-frame clones here, not all; method: immunoSEQ multiplex PCR. The sample has about 62,000 clones; around 87% are singletons. The sample comprised peripheral blood. The chain links TRBV28 to TRBJ1-2, with D unresolved. The origin of this receptor is a woman in her sixties or seventies with acute or convalescent COVID-19. The CDR3 coding sequence is TGTGCCAGCAGTTTGACGCTCGGAGGATCCACCTTC. Translated: CASSLTLGGSTF.